This T cell receptor (beta chain) was sequenced during a study of blood T cells in healthy people across ages (dated by TCRdb to between 2014 and 2017). Concerning the study at large: In model experiments, template switching captured about one uniquely barcoded TCR beta cDNA molecule for every two T cells. Using deep sequencing normalized with unique cDNA molecular identifiers, the study measured how TCR beta repertoire diversity changes with age. Four age groups were formed from the donors: young (average 16 years), middle-aged (approximately 42), aged (more than 55) and long-lived (around 80). To avoid experimental bias, donors of different ages were spread randomly across the sequencing lanes. Using the same blood draw, the study looked at two additional independent replicas of 1 million unique cDNA reads for two donors, one aged 18 to 29 and the other aged 80 or older. Points the paper makes about the study in general: There was a strong correlation between observed TCR beta diversity and the percentage of naive T cells measured by flow cytometry. The long-lived group showed more naive CD4+ T cells, fewer expanded clones and increased TCR diversity than the aged group, suggesting age selection. Conclusive comparison of naive and antigen-experienced compartments was prevented by the profiling of bulk unsorted PBMCs. Total diversity estimates from one million sequenced T cells were considered lower bounds and underestimates. As age increased, observed TCR beta diversity per million T cells dropped in a roughly linear way, and a significant reduction was already evident by age 40. Because donor CMV infection status was unknown, age-related changes in expanded clonotypes were potentially confounded.

The donors were 40 or so Caucasian individuals from Russia, aged 6 to 90 years, who were systemically healthy. Around 10 milliliters of peripheral blood were drawn from each donor into EDTA-treated Vacutainer tubes. Ficoll-Paque density-gradient centrifugation was used to isolate PBMCs, with at least 6.5 million per sample. Trizol reagent was used to extract total RNA from PBMCs, with at least 6 micrograms per sample. Naive CD45RAhigh/CD27high T cell percentages were measured by flow cytometry on a PBMC aliquot from every donor. Preparation of the library involved 5' RACE. The sequencing machine was an Illumina HiSeq 2500. A second PCR of about 7 to 12 cycles was performed with a sample-barcoded 5' primer and a J-beta primer mix. Each TCR beta cDNA molecule received a unique molecular identifier from a template-switch 5' adaptor carrying 12 random nucleotides. Each sample yielded at least 3 million CDR3-containing paired-end reads. The Mint cDNA synthesis kit, primed by a TRBC-specific oligonucleotide, was used to synthesize first-strand cDNA from all RNA. Following uracil-DNA glycosylase treatment, a first 18-cycle PCR with universal primers M1SS and BC2_uni_R was performed on all cDNA. Per the source publication's procedure: For normalization, 1 million high-quality reads were randomly selected from each sample, with every read carrying a distinct molecular identifier. Instead of being binned into consensus sequences, reads that shared molecular identifiers were thrown out. MiTCR, set to a Q25 quality threshold and the strictest error-elimination algorithm, was used for CDR3 identification, clonotype clustering and error correction. A nonparametric unseen species model using Euler transformation provided a lower-bound estimate of total TCR beta diversity. TCRdb cleaned the public reads at Q25 with fastp, built clones with MiXCR and kept in-frame beta chains. Rows are unified per CDR3 protein, each entry keeping the most common DNA and genes. TCRdb, not the original authors, processed these V and J calls. This sample is represented by about 800,000 distinct CDR3 sequences; 35% to 50% of them were singletons. The top ten clonotypes cover roughly 18% of the sample.

Details on this clonotype: There is no known antigen for this receptor. No much larger clonotype is one base removed from it; base qualities were not supplied.

Taken from cysteine to phenylalanine, the CDR3 has 14 residues. The CDR3 DNA has 42 bases and is translated from base 1. V was cut back by 4 bases and J by 1 base, leaving a gap of 13 bases between them. Based on the germline V gene, the CDR1 and CDR2 sequences are SQVTM and ANQGSEA. The chain was built from TRBV29-1 and TRBJ1-2; no D gene call is confident. This receptor was identified in an elderly man in good health. The sequencing input was blood. The nucleotides read TGCAGCGTTGTCGGCAGGTCCATTAACTATGGCTACACCTTC. The resulting protein is CSVVGRSINYGYTF.